This TCR beta chain emerged from a study of CD8+CD57+ T cells in acquired aplastic anemia (dated by TCRdb to 2017 to 2018). Regarding the research as a whole: A mean of about 3.2 ug of DNA, ranging from roughly 0.2 to 27.4 ug, was extracted from sorted CD4+ and CD8+ cells. A CD8+CD57+ expansion meant a frequency higher than the mean frequency seen in healthy subjects. The research as a whole found: Although 25 to 30 CD8+ CDR3 sequences were shared by patients and controls, these sequences appeared highly expressed in patients and within the immunodominant clones of patients. CD8+ Simpson's diversity did not differ significantly between patients and healthy controls (P=0.060).

This clonotype was detected ten times or more. Its antigen is not yet known. No much larger clone exists at a distance of one base, and base qualities are not known. Patients chosen for sequencing had shown expansion of CD8+CD57+ cells by flow cytometry. All patients had severe acquired aplastic anemia diagnosed by International Study of Aplastic Anemia and Agranulocytosis and Camitta criteria. No patient had received any therapy when blood was sampled. The study deep-sequenced TCR repertoires of sorted CD4+ and CD8+ blood T cells from severe aplastic anemia patients and healthy subjects. Patients were enrolled under clinicaltrials.gov protocols 00001620, 01623167, 00001397, 00071045, 00081523 and 00961064 in the USA. Ficoll-Paque density gradient centrifugation was used to isolate peripheral blood mononuclear cells. Before DNA extraction, CD4+ and CD8+ T cells were sorted with FACS or magnetic beads.

The CDR3 starts with the cysteine, ends with the phenylalanine, and has 16 residues. The kept DNA is CDR3 alone, 48 bases in frame from the first base. Sequences SEHNR (CDR1) and FQNEAQ (CDR2) are obtained from the germline V gene (reference sequence). V is pruned by 5 bases and J by 4 bases, leaving 11 bases of the junction without a gene match. TCR beta VDJ combination and CDR3 sequence profiling used genomic DNA as the template. TCR repertoire sequencing was run on an Illumina HiSeq 2000. The study's processing was this. Repertoire assessment relied on Simpson's diversity index, CDR3 size and DJ length profiles, and TRBV/TRBJ rearrangement plots. The most abundant DNA sequence in the deep sequencing data was defined as the immunodominant clone. CDR3 amino acid sequences were screened for sharing across subjects and compared with published repertoires and the VDJdb database. TCRdb reran the public reads through fastp at Q25 and MiXCR, keeping productive beta chains. Under each unique CDR3 protein, matching rows form one entry showing the most common genes and DNA. What appears here as the V and J calls and clone size reflects TCRdb's work, not the paper's. The sample records some 200,000 distinct CDR3 sequences, just under 50% of which are singletons. The ten biggest clones cover 9.7% of the sample.

The chain couples TRBV7-9 to TRBJ1-3, with TRBD1 matching 7 junction bases. Input material: sorted CD4+, CD8+, or CD8+CD57+ T cells (not recorded which) from PBMCs. This sequence was found in a human donor with aplastic anemia. The DNA reads as follows: TGTGCCAGCAGCGCCCAACAGGGGCTGGGGGGAAACACCATATATTTT. This sequence encodes CASSAQQGLGGNTIYF.